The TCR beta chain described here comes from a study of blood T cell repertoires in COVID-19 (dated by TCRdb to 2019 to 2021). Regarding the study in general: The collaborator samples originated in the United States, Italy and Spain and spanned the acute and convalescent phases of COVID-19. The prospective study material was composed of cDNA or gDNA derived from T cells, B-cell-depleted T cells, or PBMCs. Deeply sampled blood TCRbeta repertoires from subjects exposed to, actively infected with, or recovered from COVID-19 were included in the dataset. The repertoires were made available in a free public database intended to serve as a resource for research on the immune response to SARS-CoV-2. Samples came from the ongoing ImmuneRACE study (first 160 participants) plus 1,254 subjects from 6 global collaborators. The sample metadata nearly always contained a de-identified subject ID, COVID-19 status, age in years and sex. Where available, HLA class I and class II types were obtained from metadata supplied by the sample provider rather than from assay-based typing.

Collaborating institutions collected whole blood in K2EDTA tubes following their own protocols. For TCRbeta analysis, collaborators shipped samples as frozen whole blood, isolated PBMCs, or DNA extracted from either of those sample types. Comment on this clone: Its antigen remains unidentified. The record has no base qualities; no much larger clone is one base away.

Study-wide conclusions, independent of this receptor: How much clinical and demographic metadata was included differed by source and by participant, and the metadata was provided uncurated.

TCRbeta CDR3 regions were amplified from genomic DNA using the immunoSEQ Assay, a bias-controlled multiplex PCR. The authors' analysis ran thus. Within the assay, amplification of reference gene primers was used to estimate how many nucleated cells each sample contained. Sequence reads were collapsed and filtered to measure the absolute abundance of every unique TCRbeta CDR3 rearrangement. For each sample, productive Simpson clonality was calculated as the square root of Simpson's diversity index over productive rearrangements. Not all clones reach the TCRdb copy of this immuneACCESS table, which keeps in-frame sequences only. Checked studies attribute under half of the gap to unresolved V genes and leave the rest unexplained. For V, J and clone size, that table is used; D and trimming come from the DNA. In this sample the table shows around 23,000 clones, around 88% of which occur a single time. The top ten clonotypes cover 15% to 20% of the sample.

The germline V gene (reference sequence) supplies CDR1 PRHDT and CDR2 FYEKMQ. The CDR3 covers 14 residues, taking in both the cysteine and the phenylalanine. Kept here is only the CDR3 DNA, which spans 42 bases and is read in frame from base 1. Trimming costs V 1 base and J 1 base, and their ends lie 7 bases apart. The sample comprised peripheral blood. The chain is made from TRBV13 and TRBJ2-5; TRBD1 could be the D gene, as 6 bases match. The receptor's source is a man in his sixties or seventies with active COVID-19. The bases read TGTGCCAGCAGCTTAGTCAGGGGCCAAGAGACCCAGTACTTC. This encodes CASSLVRGQETQYF.